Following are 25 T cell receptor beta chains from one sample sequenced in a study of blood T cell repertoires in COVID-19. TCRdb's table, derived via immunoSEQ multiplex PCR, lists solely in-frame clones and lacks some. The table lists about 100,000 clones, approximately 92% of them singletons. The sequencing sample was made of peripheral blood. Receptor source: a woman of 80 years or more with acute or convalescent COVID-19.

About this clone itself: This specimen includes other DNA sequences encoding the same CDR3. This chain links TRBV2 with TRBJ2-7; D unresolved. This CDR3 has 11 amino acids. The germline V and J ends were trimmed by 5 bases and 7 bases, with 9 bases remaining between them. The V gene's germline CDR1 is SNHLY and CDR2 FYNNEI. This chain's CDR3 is CASSSDGEQYF. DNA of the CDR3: TGTGCCAGCAGTTCTGACGGGGAGCAGTACTTC.

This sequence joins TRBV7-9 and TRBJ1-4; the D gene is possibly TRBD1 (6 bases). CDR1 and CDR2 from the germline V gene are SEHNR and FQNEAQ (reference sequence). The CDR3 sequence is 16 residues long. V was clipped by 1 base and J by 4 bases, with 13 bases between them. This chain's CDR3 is CASSLGGTGINEKLFF. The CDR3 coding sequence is TGTGCCAGCAGCTTAGGGGGCACAGGGATTAATGAAAAACTGTTTTTT.

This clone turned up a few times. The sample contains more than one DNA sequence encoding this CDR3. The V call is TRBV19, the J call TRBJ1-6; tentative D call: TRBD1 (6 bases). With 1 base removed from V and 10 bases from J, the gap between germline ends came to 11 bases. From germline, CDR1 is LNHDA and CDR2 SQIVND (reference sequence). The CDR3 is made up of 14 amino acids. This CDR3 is CASSIGGRGSPLHF. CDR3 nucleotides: TGTGCCAGTAGTATAGGGGGGCGCGGCTCACCCCTCCACTTT.

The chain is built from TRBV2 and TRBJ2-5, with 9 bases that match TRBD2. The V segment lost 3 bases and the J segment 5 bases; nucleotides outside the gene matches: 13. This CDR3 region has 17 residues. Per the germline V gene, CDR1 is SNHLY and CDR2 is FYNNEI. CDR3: CASSEGYSGGDGETQYF. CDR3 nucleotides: TGTGCCAGCAGTGAGGGGTATAGCGGGGGTGACGGGGAGACCCAGTACTTC.

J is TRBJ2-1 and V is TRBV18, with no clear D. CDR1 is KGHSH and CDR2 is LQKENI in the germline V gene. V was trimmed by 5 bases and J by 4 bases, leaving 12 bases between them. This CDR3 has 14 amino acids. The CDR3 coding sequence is TGTGCCAGCTCAGCGAGGAACCGGTACAATGAGCAGTTCTTC. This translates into CASSARNRYNEQFF. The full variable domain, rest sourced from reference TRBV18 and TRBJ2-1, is NAGVMQNPRHLVRRRGQEARLRCSPMKGHSHVYWYRQLPEEGLKFMVYLQKENIIDESGMPKERFSAEFPKEGPSILRIQQVVRGDSAAYFCASSARNRYNEQFFGPGTRLTVL.

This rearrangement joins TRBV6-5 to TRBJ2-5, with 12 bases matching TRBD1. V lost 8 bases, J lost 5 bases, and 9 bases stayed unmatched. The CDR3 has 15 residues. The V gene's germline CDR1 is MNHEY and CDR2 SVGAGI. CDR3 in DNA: TGTGCCAGCGGCAGGGGACAGGGGGCTGGGGAGACCCAGTACTTC. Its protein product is CASGRGQGAGETQYF.

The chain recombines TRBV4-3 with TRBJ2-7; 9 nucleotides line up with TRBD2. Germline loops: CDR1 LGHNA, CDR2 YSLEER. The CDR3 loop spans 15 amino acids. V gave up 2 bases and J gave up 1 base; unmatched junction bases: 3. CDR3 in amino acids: CASSQQRGASYEQYF. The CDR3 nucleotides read TGCGCCAGCAGCCAACAGCGGGGGGCTTCCTACGAGCAGTACTTC.

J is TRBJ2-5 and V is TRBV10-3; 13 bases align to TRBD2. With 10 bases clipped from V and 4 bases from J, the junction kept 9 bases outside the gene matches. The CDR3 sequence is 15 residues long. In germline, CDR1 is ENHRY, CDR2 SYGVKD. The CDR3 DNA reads TGTGCCACCGCGACGGGACTAGCGGGGCCAGAGACCCAGTACTTC. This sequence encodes CATATGLAGPETQYF.

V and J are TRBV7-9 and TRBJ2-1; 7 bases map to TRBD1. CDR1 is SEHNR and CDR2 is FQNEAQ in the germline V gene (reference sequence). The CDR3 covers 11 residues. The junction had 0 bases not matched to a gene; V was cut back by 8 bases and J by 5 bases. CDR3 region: CASQGDNEQFF. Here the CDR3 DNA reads TGTGCCAGCCAGGGGGACAATGAGCAGTTCTTC.

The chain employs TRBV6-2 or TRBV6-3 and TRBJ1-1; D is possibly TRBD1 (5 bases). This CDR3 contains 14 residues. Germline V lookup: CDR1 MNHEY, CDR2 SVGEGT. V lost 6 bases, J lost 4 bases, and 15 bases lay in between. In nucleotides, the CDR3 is TGTGCCAGCAGCCAGGCGGGGGTGGGCACTGAAGCTTTCTTT. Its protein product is CASSQAGVGTEAFF.

The CDR3 region is CASSQGAREGEKLFF. The CDR3 nucleotides are TGTGCCAGCAGCCAAGGGGCCAGGGAAGGGGAAAAACTGTTTTTT. The chain links TRBV3-1 (or the pseudogene TRBV3-2) to TRBJ1-4, with a tentative D call TRBD1 (5 bases). Germline CDR1 LGHDT, CDR2 YNNKEL (reference sequence). V was trimmed by 1 base and J by 8 bases, leaving 14 bases between them. The CDR3 runs to 15 residues.

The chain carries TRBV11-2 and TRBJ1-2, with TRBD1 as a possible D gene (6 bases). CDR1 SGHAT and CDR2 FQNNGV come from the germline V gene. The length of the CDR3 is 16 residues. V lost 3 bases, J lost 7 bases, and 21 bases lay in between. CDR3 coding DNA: TGTGCCAGCAGCTTCTGGTCACAGGGCGAGGCTTTTGGCTACACCTTC. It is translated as CASSFWSQGEAFGYTF.

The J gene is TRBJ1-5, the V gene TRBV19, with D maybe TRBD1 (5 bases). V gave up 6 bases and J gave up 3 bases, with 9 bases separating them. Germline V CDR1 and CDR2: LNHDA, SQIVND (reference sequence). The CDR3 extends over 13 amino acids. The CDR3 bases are TGTGCCAGTAGCCAGGGTTACAATCAGCCCCAGCATTTT. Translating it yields CASSQGYNQPQHF.

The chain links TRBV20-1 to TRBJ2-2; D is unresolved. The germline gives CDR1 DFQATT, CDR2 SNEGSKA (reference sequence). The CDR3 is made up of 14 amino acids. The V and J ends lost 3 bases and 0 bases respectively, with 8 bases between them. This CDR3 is CSASHQSNTGELFF. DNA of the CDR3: TGCAGTGCTAGTCATCAGTCGAACACCGGGGAGCTGTTTTTT.

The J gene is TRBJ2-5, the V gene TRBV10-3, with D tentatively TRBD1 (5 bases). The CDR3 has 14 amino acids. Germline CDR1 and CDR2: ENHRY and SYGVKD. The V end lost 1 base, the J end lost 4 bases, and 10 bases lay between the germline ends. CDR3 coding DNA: TGTGCCATCAGTGAGTGGGGCGCCCGAGAGACCCAGTACTTC. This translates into CAISEWGARETQYF.

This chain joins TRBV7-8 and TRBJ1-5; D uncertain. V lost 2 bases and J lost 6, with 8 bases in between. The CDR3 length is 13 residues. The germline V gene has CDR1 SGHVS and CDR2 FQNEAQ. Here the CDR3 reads CASSLFAGQPQHF. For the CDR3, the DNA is TGTGCCAGCAGCTTATTTGCGGGTCAGCCCCAGCATTTT.

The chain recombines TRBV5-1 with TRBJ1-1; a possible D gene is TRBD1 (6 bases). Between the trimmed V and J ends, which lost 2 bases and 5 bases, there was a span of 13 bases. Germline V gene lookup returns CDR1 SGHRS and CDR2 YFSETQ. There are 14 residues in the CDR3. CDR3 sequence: CASSLKGVGTEAFF. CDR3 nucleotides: TGCGCCAGCAGCTTAAAGGGGGTAGGGACTGAAGCTTTCTTT. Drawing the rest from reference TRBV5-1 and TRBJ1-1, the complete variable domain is KAGVTQTPRYLIKTRGQQVTLSCSPISGHRSVSWYQQTPGQGLQFLFEYFSETQRNKGNFPGRFSGRQFSNSRSEMNVSTLELGDSALYLCASSLKGVGTEAFFGQGTRLTVV.

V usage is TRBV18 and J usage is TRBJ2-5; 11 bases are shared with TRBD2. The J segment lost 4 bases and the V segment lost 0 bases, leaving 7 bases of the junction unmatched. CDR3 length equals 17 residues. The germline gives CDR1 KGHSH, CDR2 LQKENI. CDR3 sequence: CASSPPGLAVRGETQYF. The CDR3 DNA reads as TGTGCCAGCTCACCACCGGGACTAGCGGTAAGGGGAGAGACCCAGTACTTC.

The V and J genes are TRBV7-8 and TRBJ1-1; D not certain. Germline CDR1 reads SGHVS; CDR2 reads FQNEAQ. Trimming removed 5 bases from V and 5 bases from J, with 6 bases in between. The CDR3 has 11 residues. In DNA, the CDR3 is TGTGCCAGCAGCCCTTTAACTGAAGCTTTCTTT. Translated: CASSPLTEAFF.

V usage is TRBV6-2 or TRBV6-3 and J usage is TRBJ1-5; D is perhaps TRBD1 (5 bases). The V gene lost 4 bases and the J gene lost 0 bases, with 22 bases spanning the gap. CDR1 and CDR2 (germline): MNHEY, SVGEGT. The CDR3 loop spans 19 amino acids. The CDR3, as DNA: TGTGCCAGCAGTTCCTTTGGGGGGATTTCCCCTTATAGCAATCAGCCCCAGCATTTT. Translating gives CASSSFGGISPYSNQPQHF.

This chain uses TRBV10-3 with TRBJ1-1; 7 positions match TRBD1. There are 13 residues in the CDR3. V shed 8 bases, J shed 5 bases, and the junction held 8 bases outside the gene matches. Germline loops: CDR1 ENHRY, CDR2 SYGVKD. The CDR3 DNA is TGTGCCATCGCCTCAGGGGGTGGAACTGAAGCTTTCTTT. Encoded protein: CAIASGGGTEAFF.

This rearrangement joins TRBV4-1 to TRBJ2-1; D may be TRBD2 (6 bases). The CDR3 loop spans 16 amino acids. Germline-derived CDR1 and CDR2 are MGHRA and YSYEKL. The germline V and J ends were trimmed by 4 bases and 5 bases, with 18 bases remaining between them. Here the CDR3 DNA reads TGCGCCAGCAGCCGTCCGACTAGGTTCCTTAACAATGAGCAGTTCTTC. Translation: CASSRPTRFLNNEQFF.

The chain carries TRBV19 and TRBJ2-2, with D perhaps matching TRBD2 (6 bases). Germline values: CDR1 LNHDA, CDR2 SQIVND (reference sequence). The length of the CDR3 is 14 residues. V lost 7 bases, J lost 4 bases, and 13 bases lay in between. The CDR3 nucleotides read TGTGCCAGTATTCCGGGAGCGTCCACCGGGGAGCTGTTTTTT. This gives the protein CASIPGASTGELFF.

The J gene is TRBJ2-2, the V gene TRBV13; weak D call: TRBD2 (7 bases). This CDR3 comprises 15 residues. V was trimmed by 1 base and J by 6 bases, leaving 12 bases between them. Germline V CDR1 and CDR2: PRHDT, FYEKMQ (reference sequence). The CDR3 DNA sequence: TGTGCCAGCAGCTTAGACAGGGAGGGCGCCGGGGAGCTGTTTTTT. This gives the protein CASSLDREGAGELFF. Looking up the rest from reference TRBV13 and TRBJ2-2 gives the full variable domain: AAGVIQSPRHLIKEKRETATLKCYPIPRHDTVYWYQQGPGQDPQFLISFYEKMQSDKGSIPDRFSAQQFSDYHSELNMSSLELGDSALYFCASSLDREGAGELFFGEGSRLTVL.

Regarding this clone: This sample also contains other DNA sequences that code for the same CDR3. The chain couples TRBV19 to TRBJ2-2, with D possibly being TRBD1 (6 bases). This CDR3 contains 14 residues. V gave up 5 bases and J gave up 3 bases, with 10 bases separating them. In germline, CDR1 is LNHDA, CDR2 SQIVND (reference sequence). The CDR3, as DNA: TGTGCCAGTAGTCCGAGGACAGACACCGGGGAGCTGTTTTTT. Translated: CASSPRTDTGELFF.